This T cell receptor (beta chain) was captured in a study of cytomegalovirus exposure and HLA in healthy donors. The overall study: T cells numbering around 180 million yielded some 100 million unique TCR beta sequences in an earlier analysis.

Trimming removed 5 bases at V and 3 bases at J, with 17 bases between. This CDR3 contains 15 residues. The germline V gene encodes CDR1 LNHDA and CDR2 SQIVND (reference sequence). Whole-study findings and limits: Later analysis found that TCR beta chains associated with HLA were more clonally expanded than other, equally common chains.

PCR employed 60 Vbeta and 13 Jbeta primers. Libraries were prepared by immunoSEQ multiplex PCR; TCRdb keeps only in-frame clonotypes and omits some of them. The table includes 95,000 to 150,000 clones, roughly 80% detected once. Comments on this clone: The antigen is undetermined.

The sequence was collected from a man aged 25 to 45 in good health and CMV-seronegative. The sequenced sample consisted of PBMCs. The chain combines TRBV19 with TRBJ2-7, with D perhaps TRBD2 (5 bases). The CDR3: CASSPSASSGYEQYF. The CDR3 nucleotides read TGTGCCAGTAGTCCCTCGGCTAGCAGTGGCTACGAGCAGTACTTC.